This T cell receptor (beta chain) emerged from a study of T cell responses to AZD1222 COVID-19 vaccine. This clone was detected once. No antigen is known for it. Notes on the study in general: Repertoire sampling occurred only after the peak T cell response. Per reports, nearly half of all spike-specific TCRs target regions that are unmutated in variants.

TCRdb's table, derived via immunoSEQ multiplex PCR, lists solely in-frame clones and lacks some. This table holds 130,000 to 150,000 clones, around 89% found once. CDR1 is LNHDA and CDR2 is SQIVND in the germline V gene (reference sequence). V was clipped by 5 bases and J by 6 bases, with 17 bases between them. The length of the CDR3 is 15 residues. The source is an adult in good health. The V and J genes are TRBV19 and TRBJ2-1; unclear D gene. Sample: peripheral blood, taken on day 0 of AZD1222 vaccination. In nucleotides, the CDR3 is TGTGCCAGTAGTGTCGGGCCCCTATTTTTCAATGAGCAGTTCTTC. Its translation: CASSVGPLFFNEQFF.